A single sample is the source of the 30 T cell receptor beta chains below, sequenced in a study of cytomegalovirus exposure and HLA in healthy donors. Sequencing was performed with immunoSEQ multiplex PCR; in TCRdb, only in-frame clones are kept and a portion is missing. The data hold 200,000 or so clones, with approximately 82% observed a single time. Specimen: PBMCs. The receptors here all came from a woman in her 30s in good health and CMV-seropositive.

This clone was recorded a few times. The rearrangement links TRBV7-6 to TRBJ1-5; D gene unclear. The CDR3 sequence is 13 residues long. The ends were cut back, 3 bases at V and 1 base at J, with 4 bases in the middle. From germline, CDR1 is SGHVS and CDR2 FNYEAQ. The CDR3: CASSLESNQPQHF. CDR3 nucleotides: TGTGCCAGCAGCTTGGAGAGCAATCAGCCCCAGCATTTT.

The J gene is TRBJ2-7, the V gene TRBV20-1; 8 bases match TRBD2. The V gene's germline CDR1 is DFQATT and CDR2 SNEGSKA (reference sequence). The CDR3 loop spans 11 amino acids. The CDR3 sequence: CSGLASYEQYF. CDR3 bases: TGCAGCGGACTAGCCAGCTACGAGCAGTACTTC.

The chain joins TRBV5-1 to TRBJ2-5; the D gene is possibly TRBD1 (6 bases). V was pared by 0 bases and J by 5 bases, with 14 bases between. CDR3 length: 15 residues. Germline-derived CDR1 and CDR2 are SGHRS and YFSETQ. In DNA, the CDR3 is TGCGCCAGCAGCTTGGAGGGTTGGCAGGGGGAGACCCAGTACTTC. Translated, it gives CASSLEGWQGETQYF.

The chain joins TRBV30 to TRBJ2-1, with 9 bases matching TRBD2. Germline values: CDR1 GTSNPN, CDR2 SVGIG (reference sequence). With V trimmed by 2 bases and J by 10 bases, 12 bases remained unmatched. There are 15 residues in the CDR3. The CDR3 nucleotides read TGTGCCTGGAGTTATCTGGGGGTAGCGGGGGAGGAGCAGTTCTTC. Amino acids: CAWSYLGVAGEEQFF.

The chain couples TRBV2 to TRBJ2-5; D gene unclear. The V gene's germline CDR1 is SNHLY and CDR2 FYNNEI. V dropped 5 bases and J dropped 0 bases, with 7 bases sitting between them. The CDR3 runs 13 residues. The CDR3 spells CASSIQHQETQYF. The DNA of the CDR3 is TGTGCCAGCAGTATACAGCACCAAGAGACCCAGTACTTC.

This chain uses TRBV4-2 with TRBJ2-1; 9 bases are a match to TRBD2. Germline trimming cut 1 base from V and 9 bases from J; bases unmatched to any gene: 7. The V gene's germline CDR1 is LGHNA and CDR2 YNFKEQ. The length of the CDR3 is 15 residues. The CDR3 here is CASSQVAGVLGEQFF. As DNA, the CDR3 is TGTGCCAGCAGCCAAGTAGCGGGAGTCCTGGGTGAGCAGTTCTTC.

The CDR3 region is CASSFLQGRIGYTF. DNA for the CDR3: TGTGCCAGCAGTTTTCTTCAGGGCCGGATCGGCTACACCTTC. The chain couples TRBV27 to TRBJ1-2; tentative D call: TRBD1 (5 bases). The CDR3 covers 14 residues. Per the germline V gene, CDR1 is MNHEY and CDR2 is SMNVEV (reference sequence). Trimming cost V 3 bases and J 8 bases, with 16 bases left between them.

The gene calls are TRBV28 and TRBJ2-1; D might be TRBD1 (6 bases). In germline, CDR1 is MDHEN, CDR2 SYDVKM. Trimming removed 3 bases from V and 8 bases from J, with 8 bases in between. The CDR3 totals 12 residues. The CDR3 is CASSFRTDEQFF. The CDR3 DNA reads TGTGCCAGCAGTTTTCGGACAGATGAGCAGTTCTTC.

CDR3 residues: CSVSDRGGTEAFF. CDR3 nucleotide sequence: TGCAGCGTTTCGGACAGGGGGGGCACTGAAGCTTTCTTT. The chain is built from TRBV29-1 and TRBJ1-1; 10 bases map to TRBD1. The ends lost 5 bases at V and 4 bases at J; junction bases unmatched: 4. Germline-derived CDR1 and CDR2 are SQVTM and ANQGSEA. This CDR3 is 13 amino acids long.

The chain is built from TRBV4-1 and TRBJ2-1; 8 nucleotides line up with TRBD2. The germline gives CDR1 MGHRA, CDR2 YSYEKL. Trimming removed 1 base from V and 0 bases from J; junction bases left unmatched: 5. The CDR3 spans 17 residues. CDR3: CASSQVYGRGSYNEQFF. In nucleotides, the CDR3 is TGCGCCAGCAGCCAAGTGTACGGGAGGGGCTCCTACAATGAGCAGTTCTTC.

A note on this clone: Germline and junction disagree at one end, which may indicate a read error. This sequence joins TRBV7-7 and TRBJ2-7; D uncertain. Germline loops: CDR1 SSHAT, CDR2 FNYEAQ (reference sequence). CDR3 length equals 14 residues. CDR3 in DNA: TGTGCTAGCAGCCCGTGGGCAGGCTCCTACGAGCAGTACTTC. It yields the protein CASSPWAGSYEQYF. Drawing the rest from reference TRBV7-7 and TRBJ2-7, the complete variable domain is GAGVSQSPRYKVTKRGQDVTLRCDPISSHATLYWYQQALGQGPEFLTYFNYEAQPDKSGLPSDRFSAERPEGSISTLTIQRTEQRDSAMYRCASSPWAGSYEQYFGPGTRLTVT.

This sequence joins TRBV6-1 and TRBJ2-1; 7 nucleotides line up with TRBD2. The CDR3 has 15 residues. Trimming removed 2 bases from V and 10 bases from J; junction bases left unmatched: 11. CDR1 and CDR2 (germline): MNHNS, SASEGT. CDR3 sequence (DNA): TGTGCCAGCAGTGAACAAAAGCGGGACTTCGGGGAGCAGTTCTTC. As protein: CASSEQKRDFGEQFF.

The chain employs TRBV7-8 and TRBJ2-7, with 10 bases fitting TRBD1. V was clipped by 1 base and J by 6 bases; unmatched bases: 9. Germline V gene data show CDR1 as SGHVS and CDR2 as FQNEAQ. CDR3 size: 16 residues. For the CDR3, the DNA is TGTGCCAGCAGCTTAGAACCGGGACAGGGGTCTGGCGAGCAGTACTTC. This gives the protein CASSLEPGQGSGEQYF. Based on the CDR3 plus reference TRBV7-8 and TRBJ2-7, the full variable domain is GAGVSQSPRYKVAKRGQDVALRCDPISGHVSLFWYQQALGQGPEFLTYFQNEAQLDKSGLPSDRFFAERPEGSVSTLKIQRTQQEDSAVYLCASSLEPGQGSGEQYFGPGTRLTVT.

This clone was observed a single time. This chain joins TRBV10-3 and TRBJ1-2; TRBD1 is a possible D gene (5 bases). This CDR3 comprises 16 residues. Trimming removed 2 bases from V and 0 bases from J, with 13 bases in between. Germline lookup yields CDR1 ENHRY and CDR2 SYGVKD. The CDR3 DNA is TGTGCCATCAGTGAGGCGGCGGAGGGGACTAACTATGGCTACACCTTC. It specifies CAISEAAEGTNYGYTF.

The V gene is TRBV6-6, the J gene TRBJ2-1; no definite D call. The germline V gene has CDR1 MNHNY and CDR2 SVGAGI (reference sequence). The germline V and J ends were trimmed by 6 bases and 5 bases, with 14 bases remaining between them. CDR3 size: 14 residues. In DNA, the CDR3 is TGTGCCAGCAGCGGCAGACAAAGCAACAATGAGCAGTTCTTC. This encodes CASSGRQSNNEQFF.

The chain uses TRBV5-1 and TRBJ2-1; 10 bases align to TRBD2. This CDR3 has 14 amino acids. V lost 4 bases and J lost 8; bases outside the gene matches: 6. Germline CDR1 is SGHRS and CDR2 is YFSETQ. The CDR3 DNA follows: TGCGCCAGCAGCCAACAGCGGGAGGGCGATGAGCAGTTCTTC. Protein: CASSQQREGDEQFF.

This rearrangement joins TRBV5-1 to TRBJ2-3; unclear D gene. Looked up from germline, CDR1 is SGHRS and CDR2 is YFSETQ. The CDR3 consists of 12 residues. The V gene lost 5 bases and the J gene lost 5 bases, with 9 bases spanning the gap. CDR3 DNA: TGCGCCAGCAGATCCTCCAGAGATACGCAGTATTTT. Encoded protein: CASRSSRDTQYF.

V and J are TRBV5-4 and TRBJ2-1, with 11 bases aligning to TRBD2. Germline assignment: CDR1 SGHNT and CDR2 YYREEE (reference sequence). J lost 6 bases, V lost 4 bases, and 9 bases had no gene match. The CDR3 runs to 16 residues. Written as DNA, the CDR3 is TGTGCCAGCAGCCTATTTAGCGGGAGGGCCATCAATGAGCAGTTCTTC. It translates to CASSLFSGRAINEQFF.

Turning to this clone: The junction differs from germline at one of its ends, possibly a read error. The chain couples TRBV29-1 to TRBJ2-1, with 8 bases matching TRBD2. The CDR3 runs 14 residues. CDR1 is SQVTM, CDR2 ANQGSEA, per germline. The CDR3 loop is CSAERGGSYNEQFF. CDR3 coding DNA: TGCAGCGCTGAACGCGGGGGGTCCTACAATGAGCAGTTCTTC.

This rearrangement joins TRBV29-1 to TRBJ1-1, with 8 bases that match TRBD1. This CDR3 contains 13 residues. J was trimmed by 5 bases and V by 4 bases; bases with no gene match: 6. Per the germline V gene, CDR1 is SQVTM and CDR2 is ANQGSEA. This CDR3 is CSVVTGVWTEAFF. CDR3 in DNA: TGCAGCGTTGTGACAGGGGTATGGACTGAAGCTTTCTTT.

This clone was counted ten times or more. V gene TRBV18 combines with J gene TRBJ1-2; TRBD1 might be the D (6 bases). Germline values: CDR1 KGHSH, CDR2 LQKENI. The CDR3 has 15 residues. V shed 0 bases and J shed 3 bases, with 11 bases lying between them. CDR3 coding DNA: TGTGCCAGCTCACCACCATCAACAGGGTACTATGGCTACACCTTC. It yields the protein CASSPPSTGYYGYTF.

This chain links TRBV7-8 with TRBJ2-2, with a possible D match to TRBD2 (7 bases). Germline V gene lookup returns CDR1 SGHVS and CDR2 FQNEAQ. V gave up 7 bases and J gave up 13 bases, with 22 bases separating them. The CDR3 length is 14 residues. CDR3 loop: CASTRNQGGGRLFF. The CDR3 DNA reads as TGTGCCAGCACCCGGAACCAGGGAGGGGGTAGGCTGTTTTTT.

The chain recombines TRBV27 with TRBJ2-1, with D tentatively TRBD1 (5 bases). The V gene's germline CDR1 is MNHEY and CDR2 SMNVEV (reference sequence). V lost 0 bases, J lost 4 bases, and 10 bases lay in between. The CDR3 runs 15 residues. The CDR3 DNA is TGTGCCAGCAGTTTATCGTTGACAGTTTACAATGAGCAGTTCTTC. Translated: CASSLSLTVYNEQFF.

This chain links TRBV29-1 with TRBJ2-7; 9 bases align to TRBD2. The CDR3 totals 13 residues. V lost 4 bases, J lost 2 bases, and 3 bases stayed unmatched. Germline CDR1 reads SQVTM; CDR2 reads ANQGSEA. The CDR3 is CSVAAGGPYEQYF. In DNA, the CDR3 is TGCAGCGTTGCTGCGGGAGGGCCCTACGAGCAGTACTTC.

The gene calls are TRBV18 and TRBJ2-7, with D possibly matching TRBD1 (6 bases). This CDR3 spans 15 amino acids. Per the germline V gene, CDR1 is KGHSH and CDR2 is LQKENI. V was shortened by 2 bases and J by 2 bases, with 13 bases between the two germline ends. The CDR3 DNA reads TGTGCCAGCTCACCAAACTCCGCAGGGGCCTACGAGCAGTACTTC. Residues: CASSPNSAGAYEQYF.

This rearrangement joins TRBV27 to TRBJ1-2; D might be TRBD1 (6 bases). The V end was cut by 2 bases, the J end by 6 bases, with 16 bases between. Per germline, CDR1 MNHEY and CDR2 SMNVEV (reference sequence). This CDR3 contains 15 residues. CDR3 region: CASSLGPLGGDGYTF. CDR3 nucleotides: TGTGCCAGCAGTTTAGGACCCTTAGGGGGGGATGGCTACACCTTC.

This clone was counted once. The genes are TRBV6-1 and TRBJ2-1, with D perhaps matching TRBD2 (5 bases). Trimming shortened V by 6 bases and J by 4 bases, and 13 bases separated the two germline ends. The CDR3 covers 14 residues. Germline V gene sequence: CDR1 MNHNS, CDR2 SASEGT. CDR3 sequence reads: CASRMTLDYNEQFF. CDR3 sequence (DNA): TGTGCCAGCAGGATGACACTAGATTACAATGAGCAGTTCTTC.

The rearrangement uses TRBV28 and TRBJ2-7, with TRBD1 identical over 7 bases. V gave up 8 bases and J gave up 4 bases; unmatched junction bases: 11. The CDR3 length is 14 residues. The V gene's germline CDR1 is MDHEN and CDR2 SYDVKM. CDR3 nucleotide sequence: TGTGCCAGCGGGACAATCGGACAGGCGTACGAGCAGTACTTC. This encodes CASGTIGQAYEQYF.

This chain joins TRBV4-1 and TRBJ2-7, with 11 bases fitting TRBD2. CDR1 MGHRA and CDR2 YSYEKL come from the germline V gene. V was pared by 0 bases and J by 6 bases, with 10 bases of the junction left unmatched. The CDR3 is made up of 17 amino acids. The CDR3 reads CASSQDSGRAYRVEQYF. In nucleotides, the CDR3 is TGCGCCAGCAGCCAAGATAGCGGGAGGGCCTATCGAGTCGAGCAGTACTTC.

This chain joins TRBV5-6 and TRBJ2-1; tentatively, D is TRBD1 (6 bases). V was cut by 3 bases and J by 4 bases, with 11 bases left in between. CDR1 is SGHDT and CDR2 is YYEEEE in the germline V gene. CDR3 length equals 14 residues. CDR3 loop: CASSYQDRYNEQFF. The CDR3 coding sequence is TGTGCCAGCAGCTACCAGGACAGATACAATGAGCAGTTCTTC.